What follows are 27 T cell receptor beta chains derived from one specimen sequenced in a study of post-analysis software for immune sequencing data. The antigens these receptors bind are not known. Unique-molecular-identifier-tagged TCR beta cDNA libraries were used. TCRdb reprocessed the PCR reads with MiXCR, giving one entry per CDR3 protein. Counted here are roughly 570,000 distinct CDR3 sequences, around 31% occurring once; the ten biggest clones make up around 6%. General study findings and limits: Higher frequency in patients than in controls was seen for roughly five TRBV segments, with TRBV5-6, TRBV5-1 and TRBV20-1 among them.

Material for sequencing was blood. These receptors were obtained from a girl under 18 with multiple sclerosis.

The rearrangement joins TRBV7-9 to TRBJ2-5, with 8 bases fitting TRBD1. Germline V lookup: CDR1 SEHNR, CDR2 FQNEAQ (reference sequence). The CDR3 is 16 residues long. Trimming at V came to 1 base and at J to 11 bases, leaving 15 bases not matched to a gene. The chain's CDR3 is CASSLGSQGAYNEQYF. CDR3 DNA sequence: TGTGCCAGCAGCTTAGGCTCTCAGGGGGCGTACAATGAGCAGTACTTC.

V gene TRBV9 combines with J gene TRBJ2-2; D remains unclear. Germline-derived CDR1 and CDR2 are SGDLS and YYNGEE. Between the trimmed V and J ends, which lost 0 bases and 1 base, there was a span of 1 base. This CDR3 has 13 amino acids. The DNA for the CDR3 is TGTGCCAGCAGCGTAGGGAACACCGGGGAGCTGTTTTTT. Translation: CASSVGNTGELFF.

This clonotype came up a few times. The rearrangement uses TRBV18 and TRBJ2-5; D is possibly TRBD2 (5 bases). The V and J ends lost 3 bases and 1 base respectively, with 15 bases between them. The CDR3 consists of 16 residues. CDR1 and CDR2 (germline): KGHSH, LQKENI. The CDR3 reads CASSPERLRPQETQYF. CDR3 sequence (DNA): TGTGCCAGCTCACCGGAAAGACTAAGACCCCAAGAGACCCAGTACTTC.

J is TRBJ2-7 and V is TRBV7-2; D may be TRBD1 (6 bases). The DNA end is a closer match to TRBJ2-5, so the J assignment may be wrong. Germline V lookup: CDR1 SGHTA, CDR2 FQGNSA. The CDR3 has 14 residues. The CDR3 is CASSHFGGLETQYF. CDR3 bases: TGTGCCAGCAGCCACTTTGGGGGCCTGGAGACCCAGTACTTC.

The chain employs TRBV20-1 and TRBJ2-5; TRBD2 might be the D (6 bases). The V gene lost 3 bases and the J gene lost 2 bases, with 13 bases spanning the gap. CDR1 and CDR2 from the germline V gene are DFQATT and SNEGSKA (reference sequence). The CDR3 sequence is 14 residues long. The CDR3 region has the DNA TGCAGTGCTAGGAACGGGAGCTTTCAAGAGACCCAGTACTTC. Amino acid sequence: CSARNGSFQETQYF.

The chain combines TRBV5-5 with TRBJ2-7; D remains unclear. The ends were cut back, 2 bases at V and 2 bases at J, with 8 bases in the middle. Germline V gene sequence: CDR1 SGHKS, CDR2 YYEKEE (reference sequence). This CDR3 region has 13 residues. The CDR3 sequence: CASSFDGPYEQYF. CDR3 sequence (DNA): TGTGCCAGCAGCTTCGATGGGCCCTACGAGCAGTACTTC. Full variable domain (outside the CDR3, taken from reference TRBV5-5 and TRBJ2-7): DAGVTQSPTHLIKTRGQQVTLRCSPISGHKSVSWYQQVLGQGPQFIFQYYEKEERGRGNFPDRFSARQFPNYSSELNVNALLLGDSALYLCASSFDGPYEQYFGPGTRLTVT.

CDR3 in amino acids: CASKMGNPTADTQYF. The CDR3 bases are TGTGCCAGCAAAATGGGGAATCCCACAGCCGATACGCAGTATTTT. The chain recombines TRBV2 with TRBJ2-3; D uncertain. The CDR3 has 15 amino acids. The germline V gene has CDR1 SNHLY and CDR2 FYNNEI. Trimming shortened V by 7 bases and J by 6 bases, and 20 bases separated the two germline ends.

The chain is built from TRBV20-1 and TRBJ2-5, with D unclear. The CDR3 is 13 amino acids. V lost 3 bases and J 11 bases, leaving 19 bases between the germline ends. Germline CDR1 reads DFQATT; CDR2 reads SNEGSKA (reference sequence). CDR3 in DNA: TGCAGTGCTAGGGGGTCACTAAGCCATGAGCAGTACTTC. As protein: CSARGSLSHEQYF.

The V and J genes are TRBV27 and TRBJ2-3; 9 bases are shared with TRBD1. The CDR3 contains 17 residues. The germline V gene has CDR1 MNHEY and CDR2 SMNVEV (reference sequence). Losses at the gene ends were 5 bases for V and 1 base for J; bases not matched to a gene: 10. CDR3 bases: TGTGCCAGCAGTAGGGACAGGGCAGATGATGGCACAGATACGCAGTATTTT. Translated: CASSRDRADDGTDTQYF.

This clonotype turned up a few times. V is TRBV29-1 and J is TRBJ1-2; tentative D call: TRBD1 (6 bases). CDR1 SQVTM and CDR2 ANQGSEA come from the germline V gene. This CDR3 spans 14 amino acids. The V end lost 4 bases, the J end lost 6 bases, and 18 bases lay between the germline ends. This CDR3 reads CSVGPLRGVDGYTF. Here the CDR3 DNA reads TGCAGCGTTGGACCCCTCAGGGGAGTTGATGGCTACACCTTC.

This chain joins TRBV6-5 and TRBJ2-2; unclear D gene. The germline V gene has CDR1 MNHEY and CDR2 SVGAGI. V lost 5 bases and J 7 bases, leaving 8 bases between the germline ends. This CDR3 is 12 amino acids long. The CDR3 loop reads CASSTRGGELFF. CDR3 bases: TGTGCCAGCAGTACAAGAGGCGGGGAGCTGTTTTTT.

Only a few counts were recorded for this clonotype. The chain recombines TRBV12-3 or TRBV12-4 with TRBJ1-5, with D unclear. CDR3 length: 14 amino acids. Trimming left V 6 bases short and J 2 bases short, with 11 bases between. DNA of the CDR3: TGTGCCAGCAGCAGTGGGGATGGCAATCAGCCCCAGCATTTT. Translated: CASSSGDGNQPQHF.

This clonotype has just a few counts. This chain connects TRBV6-6 to TRBJ2-3, with 9 bases fitting TRBD2. V gave up 0 bases and J gave up 5 bases; unmatched junction bases: 3. Per the germline V gene, CDR1 is MNHNY and CDR2 is SVGAGI (reference sequence). This CDR3 has 15 amino acids. CDR3 coding DNA: TGTGCCAGCAGTTACTCGACAGCGGGAGGAGATACGCAGTATTTT. Translation: CASSYSTAGGDTQYF.

This sequence joins TRBV24-1 and TRBJ2-3; 14 bases are a match to TRBD2. The V segment lost 4 bases and the J segment 3 bases; nucleotides outside the gene matches: 8. Germline-derived CDR1 and CDR2 are KGHDR and SFDVKD. The CDR3 loop spans 18 amino acids. CDR3 amino acids: CATSEAGTSGGVTDTQYF. The CDR3 nucleotides read TGTGCCACCAGTGAAGCCGGGACTAGCGGGGGAGTGACAGATACGCAGTATTTT.

The V and J genes are TRBV12-5 and TRBJ1-2; 7 nucleotides agree with TRBD1. CDR1 is LGHNT and CDR2 is FRNRAP in the germline V gene. This CDR3 is 13 amino acids long. The trim removed 6 bases at V and 2 bases at J, leaving 3 bases unmatched. The CDR3 sequence: CASGWGQNYGYTF. In DNA form, the CDR3 reads TGTGCTAGTGGCTGGGGACAGAACTATGGCTACACCTTC.

V gene TRBV6-5 combines with J gene TRBJ1-3; D might be TRBD1 (6 bases). Trimming took 5 bases from V and 0 from J, leaving 14 bases between them. The germline gives CDR1 MNHEY, CDR2 SVGAGI. The CDR3 length is 16 residues. This CDR3 is CASSQRTGISGNTIYF. CDR3 bases: TGTGCCAGCAGTCAACGTACAGGGATCTCTGGAAACACCATATATTTT.

The V and J genes are TRBV18 and TRBJ2-5, with D perhaps TRBD1 (8 bases). The V and J ends lost 2 bases and 11 bases respectively, with 18 bases between them. CDR1 and CDR2 (germline): KGHSH, LQKENI. CDR3 length: 14 residues. As DNA, the CDR3 is TGTGCCAGCTCACCAGAACAGGGGGGGAATGAGCAGTACTTC. Its translation is CASSPEQGGNEQYF.

The V call is TRBV12-3 or TRBV12-4, the J call TRBJ2-1; 8 bases align to TRBD2. The CDR3 runs 17 residues. Trimming at V came to 3 bases and at J to 3 bases, leaving 10 bases not matched to a gene. The CDR3 loop is CASSFEGTRRNYNEQFF. CDR3 DNA: TGTGCCAGCAGTTTTGAGGGGACTAGGAGGAACTACAATGAGCAGTTCTTC.

In this sample, this clonotype turned up a few times. This chain connects TRBV28 to TRBJ2-1, with 12 bases that match TRBD2. This CDR3 comprises 14 residues. V lost 7 bases, J lost 8 bases, and 6 bases stayed unmatched. CDR1 is MDHEN and CDR2 is SYDVKM in the germline V gene. The CDR3 region is CASTSSGGVYEQFF. CDR3 nucleotide sequence: TGTGCCAGCACCTCTAGCGGGGGGGTATATGAGCAGTTCTTC.

The chain recombines TRBV11-2 with TRBJ2-7; D possibly corresponds to TRBD1 (5 bases). Germline CDR1 is SGHAT and CDR2 is FQNNGV. The CDR3 covers 14 residues. V lost 5 bases and J lost 3, with 14 bases in between. The CDR3 DNA is TGTGCCAGCAGCCAAACAGGAAATAACTACGAGCAGTACTTC. This gives the protein CASSQTGNNYEQYF.

This clonotype appeared a few times. This chain uses TRBV15 with TRBJ1-1; no reliable D call. There are 14 residues in the CDR3. V dropped 5 bases and J dropped 0 bases, with 10 bases sitting between them. CDR1 and CDR2 (germline): LNHNV, YYDKDF (reference sequence). CDR3 sequence (DNA): TGTGCCACCAGCGGCGAGGTTTTGAACACTGAAGCTTTCTTT. Protein product: CATSGEVLNTEAFF.

In DNA form, the CDR3 reads TGTGCCAGCAGCAAAACTAGCACATACAATGAGCAGTACTTC. Translated: CASSKTSTYNEQYF. This chain links TRBV7-2 with TRBJ2-7; D possibly corresponds to TRBD2 (6 bases). From germline, CDR1 is SGHTA and CDR2 FQGNSA. V lost 5 bases, J lost 7 bases, and 18 bases lay in between. The CDR3 is 14 amino acids.

This clonotype was found many times. This chain connects TRBV5-1 to TRBJ2-5, with no clear D. V was cut by 0 bases and J by 1 base, with 7 bases left in between. This CDR3 is built from 14 residues. Germline CDR1 and CDR2: SGHRS and YFSETQ. The CDR3: CASSLALPQETQYF. The CDR3 bases are TGCGCCAGCAGCTTGGCACTCCCCCAAGAGACCCAGTACTTC.

This clonotype occurred a few times. The chain combines TRBV4-1 with TRBJ2-7; 12 bases agree with TRBD1. CDR3 length: 14 residues. J lost 5 bases, V lost 3 bases, and 2 bases had no gene match. Germline CDR1 reads MGHRA; CDR2 reads YSYEKL. CDR3: CASSQGTGGNEQYF. The CDR3 DNA reads as TGCGCCAGCAGCCAGGGGACAGGGGGCAACGAGCAGTACTTC.

The CDR3 DNA reads as TGCAGCGTTGAGTCGGGACAGGCTGGCGGGGACTACACCTTC. It is translated as CSVESGQAGGDYTF. The chain combines TRBV29-1 with TRBJ1-2; 8 positions match TRBD1. The V and J ends lost 3 bases and 10 bases, in that order; junction bases with no gene match: 13. The CDR3 consists of 14 residues. CDR1 is SQVTM and CDR2 is ANQGSEA in the germline V gene.

The table lists this clonotype with a few counts. A much larger clone lies a single base off, so this may be a read error. V is TRBV6-1 and J is TRBJ2-5, with D unresolved. The length of the CDR3 is 11 residues. Trimming left V 6 bases short and J 5 bases short, with 7 bases between. Germline CDR1 MNHNS, CDR2 SASEGT. CDR3 loop: CASRFGETQYF. The CDR3 nucleotides are TGTGCCAGCAGGTTCGGGGAGACCCAGTACTTC.

This clonotype has only a few counts. The chain employs TRBV5-1 and TRBJ2-5, with D tentatively TRBD2 (6 bases). The J call may be in error: the DNA end matches TRBJ2-7 better. This CDR3 contains 18 residues. Germline-derived CDR1 and CDR2 are SGHRS and YFSETQ. The DNA for the CDR3 is TGCGCCAGCAGCTTGGCCGCTGGGGGGTACGCCCAGACCTACGAGCAGTACTTC. Translation: CASSLAAGGYAQTYEQYF.